The 18 T cell receptor beta chains below all came from one sample that was sequenced in a study of preoperative IRX-2 immunotherapy in early breast cancer. Generated by immunoSEQ multiplex PCR, the TCRdb table keeps only in-frame clones and is missing some. The repertoire holds 20,000 to 25,000 clones, 70% to 90% seen once, with around 28% in the top ten. Regarding treatment: preoperative locoregional IRX-2 cytokine immunotherapy. This material consisted of tumor tissue, taken after IRX-2 immunotherapy. The receptors were gathered from a human donor with breast cancer.

This chain uses TRBV13 with TRBJ2-2; D perhaps matches TRBD2 (5 bases). The V and J ends lost 4 bases and 1 base respectively, with 7 bases between them. The length of the CDR3 is 14 residues. CDR1 and CDR2 (germline): PRHDT, FYEKMQ (reference sequence). For the CDR3, the DNA is TGTGCCAGCAGCTCCGGACTGAACACCGGGGAGCTGTTTTTT. Its protein product is CASSSGLNTGELFF.

The chain joins TRBV15 to TRBJ1-3; the D gene is possibly TRBD1 (5 bases). V was trimmed by 0 bases and J by 0 bases, leaving 15 bases between them. Germline CDR1 and CDR2: LNHNV and YYDKDF (reference sequence). The CDR3 totals 18 residues. The CDR3 loop reads CATSRDMGGPSSGNTIYF. CDR3 sequence (DNA): TGTGCCACCAGCAGAGATATGGGGGGTCCTAGCTCTGGAAACACCATATATTTT.

The chain combines TRBV14 with TRBJ1-1; no clear D gene. The V end was cut by 3 bases, the J end by 1 base, with 9 bases between. The CDR3 has 14 amino acids. In germline, CDR1 is SGHDN, CDR2 FVKESK. The CDR3 sequence is CASSQSGRNTEAFF. The DNA of the CDR3 is TGTGCCAGCAGCCAGTCCGGAAGGAACACTGAAGCTTTCTTT.

V and J are TRBV29-1 and TRBJ2-1, with TRBD1 as a possible D gene (6 bases). This CDR3 has 13 amino acids. The V gene lost 0 bases and the J gene lost 15 bases, with 18 bases spanning the gap. Germline V CDR1 and CDR2: SQVTM, ANQGSEA. The DNA for the CDR3 is TGCAGCGTTGAAGATCAGCAGGGGCGGTTCCGGTTCTTC. Protein sequence: CSVEDQQGRFRFF.

Details on this clone: A junction end diverges from the germline sequence, so it may reflect a read error. The genes are TRBV7-9 and TRBJ1-2; the D gene is possibly TRBD1 (6 bases). The germline V gene has CDR1 SEHNR and CDR2 FQNEAQ (reference sequence). This CDR3 contains 13 residues. The CDR3 nucleotides read TGTGCCAGCAGCAACCGGGACAACTCTGGCTACACCTTC. Protein: CASSNRDNSGYTF. Full variable domain (missing parts from reference TRBV7-9 and TRBJ1-2): DTGVSQNPRHKITKRGQNVTFRCDPISEHNRLYWYRQTLGQGPEFLTYFQNEAQLEKSRLLSDRFSAERPKGSFSTLEIQRTEQGDSAMYLCASSNRDNSGYTFGSGTRLTVV.

This clone appeared once. V is TRBV11-2 and J is TRBJ1-2; TRBD1 might be the D (5 bases). V was pared by 7 bases and J by 2 bases, with 14 bases between. Germline V gives CDR1 SGHAT, CDR2 FQNNGV. This CDR3 spans 14 amino acids. CDR3 in DNA: TGTGCCAGCAAAAAGTTGGGGACCAACTATGGCTACACCTTC. Translated: CASKKLGTNYGYTF.

V usage is TRBV19 and J usage is TRBJ1-3; maybe TRBD1 (6 bases). V was cut by 5 bases and J by 13 bases, with 15 bases left in between. Per the germline V gene, CDR1 is LNHDA and CDR2 is SQIVND (reference sequence). This CDR3 has 12 amino acids. This CDR3 is CASSVDSTAIYF. DNA for the CDR3: TGTGCCAGTAGTGTGGACAGCACAGCAATATATTTT.

The chain recombines TRBV4-2 with TRBJ1-3; TRBD1 matches 7 bases. The CDR3 is made up of 15 amino acids. After removal of 5 bases from V and 7 bases from J, the junction contained 11 bases not matched to a gene. The V gene's germline CDR1 is LGHNA and CDR2 YNFKEQ. The CDR3 region is CASSLVGRGINTIYF. The CDR3 DNA sequence: TGTGCCAGCAGCTTGGTGGGCAGGGGGATCAACACCATATATTTT.

The rearrangement joins TRBV2 to TRBJ1-6; possible D gene TRBD1, 6 bases. This CDR3 has 13 residues. In germline, CDR1 is SNHLY, CDR2 FYNNEI. Trimming pared 9 bases from V and 7 bases from J, leaving 13 bases between. CDR3 in amino acids: CASSGQRNSPLHF. The CDR3 region has the DNA TGTGCCAGTTCCGGACAGAGGAATTCACCCCTCCACTTT.

This clone was seen once. The rearrangement links TRBV28 to TRBJ1-2, with 11 nucleotides matching TRBD1. Losses at the gene ends were 5 bases for V and 0 bases for J; bases not matched to a gene: 8. Per germline, CDR1 MDHEN and CDR2 SYDVKM. The CDR3 loop spans 17 amino acids. DNA for the CDR3: TGTGCCAGCAGTGCGGGACAGGGGGTCTCAGCTAACTATGGCTACACCTTC. This translates into CASSAGQGVSANYGYTF.

The genes are TRBV30 and TRBJ1-2; 8 bases align to TRBD1. Germline V lookup: CDR1 GTSNPN, CDR2 SVGIG (reference sequence). The CDR3 covers 13 residues. V trimming: 3 bases; J trimming: 7 bases; junction bases outside the gene matches: 7. CDR3 nucleotides: TGTGCCTGGAGGGACAGGGTCGGAGCTGGCTACACCTTC. Translated, it gives CAWRDRVGAGYTF.

The chain couples TRBV19 to TRBJ2-4; TRBD2 agrees at 7 bases. The CDR3 loop spans 15 amino acids. V lost 3 bases, J lost 4 bases, and 6 bases stayed unmatched. Germline CDR1 is LNHDA and CDR2 is SQIVND (reference sequence). Here the CDR3 reads CASSIPGGGKNIQYF. CDR3 nucleotides: TGTGCCAGTAGTATTCCTGGCGGGGGAAAAAACATTCAGTACTTC.

The chain has TRBV5-1 and TRBJ2-3; TRBD2 agrees at 10 bases. CDR1 is SGHRS, CDR2 YFSETQ, per germline. The V segment lost 0 bases and the J segment 3 bases; nucleotides outside the gene matches: 4. This CDR3 spans 16 amino acids. CDR3 in amino acids: CASSLGSSGGTDTQYF. CDR3 sequence (DNA): TGCGCCAGCAGCTTGGGTTCTAGCGGGGGAACAGATACGCAGTATTTT.

The chain has TRBV18 and TRBJ2-7; D uncertain. This CDR3 comprises 12 residues. V lost 3 bases to trimming and J lost 1 base, with 4 bases between them. Per germline, CDR1 KGHSH and CDR2 LQKENI. CDR3 coding DNA: TGTGCCAGCTCACCGTTATCCTACGAGCAGTACTTC. This sequence encodes CASSPLSYEQYF.

V and J are TRBV7-7 and TRBJ2-3; 9 bases line up with TRBD1. The CDR3 spans 15 residues. Germline CDR1 is SSHAT and CDR2 is FNYEAQ (reference sequence). J gave up 4 bases and V 5 bases, and 7 bases lay outside the gene matches. As DNA, the CDR3 is TGTGCCAGCAGCAAGGGACAGGGTGTCGCAGATACGCAGTATTTT. Translating gives CASSKGQGVADTQYF.

This chain uses TRBV27 with TRBJ1-6, with 9 bases fitting TRBD1. The J segment lost 9 bases and the V segment lost 2 bases, leaving 11 bases of the junction unmatched. This CDR3 has 17 residues. CDR1 and CDR2 from the germline V gene are MNHEY and SMNVEV (reference sequence). In DNA form, the CDR3 reads TGTGCCAGCAGTTTAGCCTCCCTGACAGGGGGGAGTTCACCCCTCCACTTT. Amino acid sequence: CASSLASLTGGSSPLHF.

The rearrangement links TRBV5-1 to TRBJ1-2; D is uncertain. From germline, CDR1 is SGHRS and CDR2 YFSETQ. The CDR3 sequence is 13 residues long. The V end was cut by 6 bases, the J end by 4 bases, with 13 bases between. The CDR3 region has the DNA TGCGCCAGCACCCGTGAGGTCGGCTATGGCTACACCTTC. Translating it yields CASTREVGYGYTF.

The V and J genes are TRBV5-1 and TRBJ1-3; D remains ambiguous. Trimming left V 2 bases short and J 4 bases short, with 13 bases between. Germline CDR1 is SGHRS and CDR2 is YFSETQ. The CDR3 length is 15 residues. For the CDR3, the DNA is TGCGCCAGCAGCTTAGGGATCCAGGCCGGAAACACCATATATTTT. Encoded protein: CASSLGIQAGNTIYF.